The clone carrying this TCR beta chain showed up many times. Its antigen is unknown. The sample belongs to a study of CD8 T cells in ankylosing spondylitis. Quantitative molecular-barcoded 5'-RACE generated the TCR beta libraries. TCRdb reprocessed the 5' RACE reads via MiXCR and lists one record per CDR3 protein. The repertoire holds 150,000 to 200,000 distinct CDR3 sequences, with about an eighth as singletons. Study observations and caveats: Disease-associated clones were reportedly significantly overrepresented in matched ankylosing spondylitis synovial fluid.

The sequence came from a female donor with ankylosing spondylitis or in good health (not recorded which). Sequenced input: blood, either unsorted or a sorted T cell fraction (not recorded which).

The CDR3 bases are TGTGCCAGCAGTTTATCTCTAGCGGACACAGATACGCAGTATTTT. As protein: CASSLSLADTDTQYF. The chain uses TRBV12-3 or TRBV12-4 and TRBJ2-3; 7 nucleotides align to TRBD2. V was clipped by 2 bases and J by 2 bases; unmatched bases: 4. The CDR3 is 15 residues long.